One sample yielded the 27 T cell receptor beta chains listed below, sequenced in a study of regulatory T cells in long-lasting Graves disease. Time point: newly diagnosed GD, antithyroid drugs for less than 3 months. Preparation of the TCR library used RNA extracted from PBMCs. Arm-PCR of CDR3 regions with iRepertoire HTBI primers generated TCR beta libraries. TCRdb recomputed calls from the multiplex PCR reads with MiXCR, one row per CDR3 protein. The sample gives around 400,000 distinct CDR3 sequences, 15% to 19% of which show up once; approximately 21% is in the top ten. Material: peripheral blood mononuclear cells (PBMCs), obtained at new diagnosis, from a patient treated with antithyroid drugs. Every receptor here comes from a female donor with Graves disease.

The genes are TRBV20-1 and TRBJ2-2, with D tentatively TRBD1 (6 bases). The V gene's germline CDR1 is DFQATT and CDR2 SNEGSKA (reference sequence). Trimming removed 3 bases from V and 7 bases from J, with 21 bases in between. The length of the CDR3 is 16 residues. CDR3 in DNA: TGCAGTGCTAGGGCCTCTATTACAGGGTTGGACGGGGAGCTGTTTTTT. Translated, it gives CSARASITGLDGELFF.

This clonotype was seen only a few times. The chain uses TRBV6-1 and TRBJ2-7; 7 bases map to TRBD1. Trimming removed 2 bases from V and 3 bases from J; junction bases left unmatched: 22. Germline-derived CDR1 and CDR2 are MNHNS and SASEGT. CDR3 size: 20 residues. The chain's CDR3 is CASSERPRTGSEPEDYEQYF. CDR3 sequence (DNA): TGTGCCAGCAGTGAAAGACCCCGGACAGGATCAGAGCCGGAGGACTACGAGCAGTACTTC.

J is TRBJ2-2 and V is TRBV9; D perhaps matches TRBD1 (5 bases). From germline, CDR1 is SGDLS and CDR2 YYNGEE. The CDR3 runs to 15 residues. Trimming took off 5 bases at V and 1 base at J, with 12 bases between the two ends. CDR3 sequence (DNA): TGTGCCAGCAGGTCAGGGATTCAGAACACCGGGGAGCTGTTTTTT. Translating it yields CASRSGIQNTGELFF. Variable domain in full (rest from reference TRBV9 and TRBJ2-2): DSGVTQTPKHLITATGQRVTLRCSPRSGDLSVYWYQQSLDQGLQFLIQYYNGEERAKGNILERFSAQQFPDLHSELNLSSLELGDSALYFCASRSGIQNTGELFFGEGSRLTVL.

This clonotype was counted only a few times. The chain links TRBV5-1 to TRBJ2-7, with 7 bases identical to TRBD1. V shed 4 bases and J 6 bases; nucleotides not matched to a gene: 10. The CDR3 contains 14 residues. CDR1 SGHRS and CDR2 YFSETQ come from the germline V gene. The CDR3 region is CASSETGQRFEQYF. DNA for the CDR3: TGCGCCAGCAGCGAAACGGGACAGCGGTTCGAGCAGTACTTC. Full variable domain (remainder filled in from reference TRBV5-1 and TRBJ2-7): KAGVTQTPRYLIKTRGQQVTLSCSPISGHRSVSWYQQTPGQGLQFLFEYFSETQRNKGNFPGRFSGRQFSNSRSEMNVSTLELGDSALYLCASSETGQRFEQYFGPGTRLTVT.

The chain combines TRBV19 with TRBJ1-1, with a tentative D call TRBD1 (5 bases). Trimming removed 6 bases from V and 10 bases from J, with 18 bases in between. Germline-derived CDR1 and CDR2 are LNHDA and SQIVND (reference sequence). The CDR3 has 13 residues. The CDR3 loop is CASSHTGLPAAFF. CDR3 DNA: TGTGCCAGTAGCCATACAGGACTTCCTGCAGCTTTCTTT.

This clonotype has ten or more counts. The rearrangement links TRBV20-1 to TRBJ2-7, with D perhaps matching TRBD1 (6 bases). CDR3 length: 15 amino acids. CDR1 and CDR2 from the germline V gene are DFQATT and SNEGSKA (reference sequence). Trimming cost V 6 bases and J 2 bases, with 20 bases left between them. Here the CDR3 reads CSAPTGYGLPYEQYF. Here the CDR3 DNA reads TGCAGTGCGCCAACAGGGTACGGTTTGCCCTACGAGCAGTACTTC.

This clonotype was seen at least ten times. The CDR3 protein is CASSFVQMTSGPTQYF. CDR3 in DNA: TGTGCCAGCAGTTTTGTTCAGATGACTAGCGGCCCTACGCAGTATTTT. The V gene is TRBV28, the J gene TRBJ2-3; 9 bases are a match to TRBD2. The CDR3 covers 16 residues. Germline assignment: CDR1 MDHEN and CDR2 SYDVKM. The ends lost 3 bases at V and 8 bases at J; junction bases unmatched: 12.

This clonotype turned up a few times. The chain couples TRBV20-1 to TRBJ1-5; the D gene is possibly TRBD1 (5 bases). V was cut by 3 bases and J by 4 bases, with 13 bases left in between. Germline V gene lookup returns CDR1 DFQATT and CDR2 SNEGSKA (reference sequence). The CDR3 length is 14 residues. CDR3 in amino acids: CSARVGTGNQPQHF. The CDR3 DNA is TGCAGTGCTAGGGTTGGGACGGGGAATCAGCCCCAGCATTTT.

This clonotype was seen at least ten times. The rearrangement joins TRBV6-1 to TRBJ1-2; 10 nucleotides line up with TRBD1. The germline V gene encodes CDR1 MNHNS and CDR2 SASEGT. V gave up 9 bases and J gave up 8 bases; unmatched junction bases: 12. The CDR3 extends over 14 amino acids. In DNA form, the CDR3 reads TGTGCCAGTCGCCAGGGGGACAGGGGAAACGGCTACACCTTC. Translation gives CASRQGDRGNGYTF.

This clonotype showed up many times. This rearrangement joins TRBV12-3 or TRBV12-4 to TRBJ2-7; TRBD2 aligns across 9 bases. Unmatched junction bases numbered 4, after V lost 5 bases and J lost 2 bases. The CDR3 runs 14 residues. This CDR3 is CASSHSGRTYEQYF. In DNA, the CDR3 is TGTGCCAGCAGTCATAGCGGGAGAACCTACGAGCAGTACTTC.

Many counts were recorded for this clonotype. The chain joins TRBV2 to TRBJ1-1; TRBD1 matches 8 bases. The junction had 7 bases not matched to a gene; V was cut back by 5 bases and J by 2 bases. Germline-derived CDR1 and CDR2 are SNHLY and FYNNEI. CDR3 length: 15 amino acids. The DNA for the CDR3 is TGTGCCAGCAGTCGACAGGGGATGACAAACACTGAAGCTTTCTTT. It translates to CASSRQGMTNTEAFF.

The sample holds many counts of this clonotype. The chain couples TRBV28 to TRBJ2-7; perhaps TRBD2 as D (5 bases). The CDR3 consists of 15 residues. Germline V lookup: CDR1 MDHEN, CDR2 SYDVKM. V was pared by 4 bases and J by 2 bases, with 15 bases between. CDR3 coding DNA: TGTGCCAGCAGTTCCCTCAACGGGAACCCCTACGAGCAGTACTTC. Translated: CASSSLNGNPYEQYF.

The chain combines TRBV7-9 with TRBJ2-7; D tentatively fits TRBD1 or TRBD2 (5 bases each). Germline CDR1 and CDR2: SEHNR and FQNEAQ (reference sequence). The CDR3 covers 13 residues. V lost 5 bases and J 5 bases, leaving 13 bases between the germline ends. CDR3 bases: TGTGCCAGCAGCGCCCCGCTGGGGGACGAGCAGTACTTC. This translates into CASSAPLGDEQYF.

In its sample, this clonotype was seen many times. V and J are TRBV6-1 and TRBJ2-1, with TRBD1 matching over 7 bases. The length of the CDR3 is 15 residues. With 5 bases clipped from V and 0 bases from J, the junction kept 4 bases outside the gene matches. CDR1 is MNHNS and CDR2 is SASEGT in the germline V gene. The CDR3 protein is CASSRGTDSYNEQFF. The DNA for the CDR3 is TGTGCCAGCAGTCGTGGGACAGACTCCTACAATGAGCAGTTCTTC.

This clonotype was seen only a few times. This rearrangement joins TRBV12-3 or TRBV12-4 to TRBJ1-1; maybe TRBD1 (6 bases). The V gene lost 6 bases and the J gene lost 0 bases, with 14 bases spanning the gap. The CDR3 runs to 15 residues. Here the CDR3 DNA reads TGTGCCAGCAGCCGGGGGGGGCTAGTGAACACTGAAGCTTTCTTT. Its translation is CASSRGGLVNTEAFF.

This clonotype was seen at least ten times. The genes are TRBV28 and TRBJ1-5; perhaps TRBD1 as D (5 bases). Germline CDR1 MDHEN, CDR2 SYDVKM. V was cut by 2 bases and J by 5 bases, with 10 bases left in between. The CDR3 has 14 residues. The CDR3 region has the DNA TGTGCCAGCAGTTTAGGAGGGACCGATCAGCCCCAGCATTTT. Translated: CASSLGGTDQPQHF. Supplemented by reference TRBV28 and TRBJ1-5, the full variable domain reads DVKVTQSSRYLVKRTGEKVFLECVQDMDHENMFWYRQDPGLGLRLIYFSYDVKMKEKGDIPEGYSVSREKKERFSLILESASTNQTSMYLCASSLGGTDQPQHFGDGTRLSIL.

This clonotype was seen many times. J is TRBJ1-1 and V is TRBV3-1, with D unresolved. CDR3 length: 12 amino acids. Germline CDR1 is LGHDT and CDR2 is YNNKEL (reference sequence). V was cut by 4 bases and J by 8 bases, with 11 bases left in between. The CDR3: CASSPTNNEAFF. The CDR3 DNA is TGTGCCAGCAGCCCCACCAACAACGAAGCTTTCTTT.

Comments on this clonotype: Germline is not matched at one junction end, which may reflect a read error. The chain uses TRBV6-4 and TRBJ2-3; TRBD1 agrees at 7 bases. Germline-derived CDR1 and CDR2 are MRHNA and SNTAGT. There are 17 residues in the CDR3. This chain's CDR3 is CASSEGDSGGGTGTQYF. The CDR3 DNA is TGTGCCAGCAGTGAAGGGGACAGTGGGGGCGGCACAGGTACGCAGTATTTT.

V usage is TRBV6-1 and J usage is TRBJ2-7; D is ambiguous. The CDR3 runs to 14 residues. V lost 3 bases and J 3 bases, leaving 12 bases between the germline ends. Germline CDR1 reads MNHNS; CDR2 reads SASEGT. The CDR3 is CASSEVLGNYEQYF. In DNA form, the CDR3 reads TGTGCCAGCAGTGAGGTTTTGGGCAACTACGAGCAGTACTTC.

This clonotype was counted many times. This sequence joins TRBV5-5 and TRBJ1-5, with 9 bases aligning to TRBD1. Germline-derived CDR1 and CDR2 are SGHKS and YYEKEE (reference sequence). This CDR3 is 15 amino acids long. V dropped 4 bases and J dropped 7; count of bases not matched to a gene: 9. The CDR3 DNA reads TGTGCCAGCAGCCCCCAACAGGGGGCAGGGCAGCCCCAGCATTTT. Encoded protein: CASSPQQGAGQPQHF.

The sample holds a few counts of this clonotype. The chain recombines TRBV19 with TRBJ2-7, with TRBD2 matching 10 bases. V lost 4 bases, J lost 5 bases, and 5 bases stayed unmatched. The length of the CDR3 is 14 residues. Germline assignment: CDR1 LNHDA and CDR2 SQIVND (reference sequence). The CDR3: CASSTLAGEDEQYF. CDR3 nucleotides: TGTGCCAGTAGTACGCTAGCGGGAGAAGACGAGCAGTACTTC. The variable domain in full, with the rest retrieved from reference TRBV19 and TRBJ2-7, is DGGITQSPKYLFRKEGQNVTLSCEQNLNHDAMYWYRQDPGQGLRLIYYSQIVNDFQKGDIAEGYSVSREKKESFPLTVTSAQKNPTAFYLCASSTLAGEDEQYFGPGTRLTVT.

The rearrangement joins TRBV13 to TRBJ2-1; 9 positions match TRBD2. V was pared by 2 bases and J by 8 bases, with 10 bases of the junction left unmatched. The CDR3 covers 16 residues. Germline CDR1 and CDR2: PRHDT and FYEKMQ (reference sequence). CDR3 protein: CASSLRGSGSRDEQFF. The CDR3, as DNA: TGTGCCAGCAGCTTACGAGGTAGCGGGAGTCGGGATGAGCAGTTCTTC.

This chain connects TRBV12-3 or TRBV12-4 to TRBJ1-1; D is perhaps TRBD1 (5 bases). The CDR3 covers 13 residues. Trimming pared 6 bases from V and 7 bases from J, leaving 15 bases between. CDR3 loop: CASSIGARGEAFF. In nucleotides, the CDR3 is TGTGCCAGCAGCATAGGGGCGCGAGGTGAAGCTTTCTTT.

This clonotype has more than one count but fewer than ten. The chain is built from TRBV27 and TRBJ2-3; 7 nucleotides agree with TRBD2. The CDR3 runs 13 residues. The V gene end was trimmed by 6 bases and the J gene end by 2 bases; junction bases not matched to a gene: 2. The germline V gene has CDR1 MNHEY and CDR2 SMNVEV (reference sequence). CDR3 in DNA: TGTGCCAGCAGGACTAGCCACACAGATACGCAGTATTTT. Its translation: CASRTSHTDTQYF.

The sample holds a few counts of this clonotype. This chain joins TRBV7-9 and TRBJ2-1; no firm D call. Germline assignment: CDR1 SEHNR and CDR2 FQNEAQ (reference sequence). This CDR3 has 12 amino acids. Deletions cut 1 base from V and 5 bases from J, with 3 bases between. The CDR3 nucleotides read TGTGCCAGCAGCTTAGTAGACAATGAGCAGTTCTTC. Translation gives CASSLVDNEQFF.

The CDR3 nucleotides read TGTGCCAGTAGTATTGAAGAGTGGCGAAACATTCAGTACTTC. Amino acids: CASSIEEWRNIQYF. V is TRBV19 and J is TRBJ2-4; D not resolved. Germline-derived CDR1 and CDR2 are LNHDA and SQIVND (reference sequence). V was cut by 3 bases and J by 6 bases, with 12 bases left in between. This CDR3 contains 14 residues.

The table lists this clonotype with many counts. CDR3 sequence reads: CASSLGANREKLFF. Here the CDR3 DNA reads TGTGCCAGCAGCTTAGGGGCTAACAGAGAAAAACTGTTTTTT. J is TRBJ1-4 and V is TRBV7-9; no clear D gene. V was clipped by 1 base and J by 8 bases, with 11 bases between them. Germline V lookup: CDR1 SEHNR, CDR2 FQNEAQ (reference sequence). The CDR3 sequence is 14 residues long.